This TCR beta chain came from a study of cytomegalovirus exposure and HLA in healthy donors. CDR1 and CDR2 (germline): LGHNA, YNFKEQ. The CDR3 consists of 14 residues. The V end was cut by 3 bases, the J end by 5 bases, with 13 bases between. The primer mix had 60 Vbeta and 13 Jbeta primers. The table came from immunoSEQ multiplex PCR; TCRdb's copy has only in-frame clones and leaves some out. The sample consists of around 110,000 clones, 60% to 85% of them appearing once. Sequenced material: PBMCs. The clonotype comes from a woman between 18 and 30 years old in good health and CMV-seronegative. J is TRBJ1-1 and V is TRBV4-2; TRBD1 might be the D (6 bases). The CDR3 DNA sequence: TGTGCCAGCAGCCACTTAGGGGGGGAAACTGAAGCTTTCTTT. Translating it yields CASSHLGGETEAFF.